The T cell receptor beta chain described here comes from a study of PD-1 blockade in classical Hodgkin lymphoma. Produced via immunoSEQ multiplex PCR; TCRdb's table is partial and in-frame only. The sample includes roughly 34,000 clones, around 76% seen only once; the top ten take approximately 15%. Relapse after autologous stem cell transplantation occurred in every patient, and brentuximab vedotin exposure varied. CDR3 length equals 13 residues. V was clipped by 0 bases and J by 7 bases, with 8 bases between them. Germline CDR1 SGDLS, CDR2 YYNGEE. The chain employs TRBV9 and TRBJ1-5; D is unresolved. This TCR was sampled from a human donor with classical Hodgkin lymphoma. The sequencing here drew on peripheral blood mononuclear cells (PBMCs), taken before the second cycle of nivolumab. The CDR3 region is CASSVAGGQPQHF. Here the CDR3 DNA reads TGTGCCAGCAGCGTAGCGGGCGGGCAGCCCCAGCATTTT. The full variable domain, its missing parts supplied by reference TRBV9 and TRBJ1-5, is DSGVTQTPKHLITATGQRVTLRCSPRSGDLSVYWYQQSLDQGLQFLIQYYNGEERAKGNILERFSAQQFPDLHSELNLSSLELGDSALYFCASSVAGGQPQHFGDGTRLSIL.